The present T cell receptor beta chain was sequenced within a study of PD-1 blockade in mismatch repair-deficient tumors. Study results and caveats: Tumor-resident clones, often absent from pretreatment blood, expanded after pembrolizumab and then contracted.

All patients were mismatch repair deficient, assessed by either PCR or immunohistochemistry. Generated by immunoSEQ multiplex PCR, the TCRdb table keeps only in-frame clones and is missing some. Of about 39,000 clones in the sample, over 80% were seen once. Trimming pared 1 base from V and 4 bases from J, leaving 13 bases between. The CDR3 is 15 amino acids. The germline V gene encodes CDR1 SEHNR and CDR2 FQNEAQ (reference sequence). This clone was observed a handful of times. The antigen is unknown. The sequencing here drew on PBMCs, taken 38 to 40 weeks after starting pembrolizumab. The V call is TRBV7-9, the J call TRBJ1-2; perhaps TRBD1 as D (5 bases). The clonotype was recovered from an adult with mismatch repair-deficient cancer. The CDR3 is CASSLERGVPYGYTF. The CDR3 DNA reads as TGTGCCAGCAGCTTAGAAAGGGGCGTCCCCTATGGCTACACCTTC.